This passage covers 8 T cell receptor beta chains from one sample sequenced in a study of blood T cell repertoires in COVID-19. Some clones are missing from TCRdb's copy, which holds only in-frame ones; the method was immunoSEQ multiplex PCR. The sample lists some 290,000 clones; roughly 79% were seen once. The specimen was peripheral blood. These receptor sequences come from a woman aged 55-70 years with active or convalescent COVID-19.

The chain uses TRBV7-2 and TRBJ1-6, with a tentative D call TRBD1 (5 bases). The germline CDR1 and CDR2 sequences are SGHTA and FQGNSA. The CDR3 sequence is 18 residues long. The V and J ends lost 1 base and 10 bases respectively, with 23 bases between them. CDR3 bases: TGTGCCAGCAGCTTAGGGGCGCGGGACTTCACTCCACCATCACCCCTCCACTTT. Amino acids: CASSLGARDFTPPSPLHF.

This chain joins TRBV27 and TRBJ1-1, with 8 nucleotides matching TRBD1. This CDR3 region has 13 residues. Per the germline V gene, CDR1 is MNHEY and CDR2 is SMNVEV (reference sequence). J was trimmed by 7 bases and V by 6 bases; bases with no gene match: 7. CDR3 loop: CASRILDRGEAFF. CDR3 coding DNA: TGTGCCAGCAGAATATTAGACAGGGGTGAAGCTTTCTTT.

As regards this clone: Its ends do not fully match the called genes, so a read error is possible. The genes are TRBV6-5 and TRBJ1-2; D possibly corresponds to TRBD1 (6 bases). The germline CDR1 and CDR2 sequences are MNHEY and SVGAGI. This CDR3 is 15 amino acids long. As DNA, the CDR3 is TGTGCCAGCAGCAAACCCAACAGGGATTTCTATAGCTACACCTTC. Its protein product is CASSKPNRDFYSYTF.

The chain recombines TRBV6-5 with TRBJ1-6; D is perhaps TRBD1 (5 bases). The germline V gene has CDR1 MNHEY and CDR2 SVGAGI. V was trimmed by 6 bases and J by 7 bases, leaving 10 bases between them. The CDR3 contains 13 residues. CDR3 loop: CASRRRGNSPLHF. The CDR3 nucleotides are TGTGCCAGCAGACGGAGGGGAAATTCACCCCTCCACTTT.

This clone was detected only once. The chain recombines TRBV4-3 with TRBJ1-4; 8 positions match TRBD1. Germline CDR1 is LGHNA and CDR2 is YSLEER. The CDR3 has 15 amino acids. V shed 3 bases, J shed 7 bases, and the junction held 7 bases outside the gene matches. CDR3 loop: CASSQAGTGSEKLFF. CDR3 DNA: TGCGCCAGCAGCCAGGCAGGGACAGGTAGTGAAAAACTGTTTTTT.

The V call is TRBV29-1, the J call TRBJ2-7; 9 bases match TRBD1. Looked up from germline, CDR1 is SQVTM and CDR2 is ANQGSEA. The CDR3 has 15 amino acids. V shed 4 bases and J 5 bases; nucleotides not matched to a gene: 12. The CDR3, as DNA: TGCAGCGTTGCGCCCCCCGGGACAGGGCGCGACGAGCAGTACTTC. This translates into CSVAPPGTGRDEQYF.

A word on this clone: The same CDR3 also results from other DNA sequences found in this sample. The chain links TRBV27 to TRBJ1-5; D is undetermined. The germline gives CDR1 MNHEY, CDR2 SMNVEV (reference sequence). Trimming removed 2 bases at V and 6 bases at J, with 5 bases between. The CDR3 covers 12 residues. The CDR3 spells CASSLPGQPQHF. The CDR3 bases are TGTGCCAGCAGTTTACCGGGTCAGCCCCAGCATTTT.

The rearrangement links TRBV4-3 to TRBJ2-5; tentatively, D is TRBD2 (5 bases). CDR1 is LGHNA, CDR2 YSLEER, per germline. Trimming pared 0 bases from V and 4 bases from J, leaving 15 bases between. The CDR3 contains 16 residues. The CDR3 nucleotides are TGCGCCAGCAGCCAAGAGGTTGACTACTTGAGAGAGACCCAGTACTTC. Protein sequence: CASSQEVDYLRETQYF.